The 19 T cell receptor beta chains below were found in one sample sequenced in a study of siplizumab effects on memory and regulatory T cells. TCRdb's copy holds only in-frame clones and misses some; the assay was immunoSEQ multiplex PCR. The profile shows over 85,000 clones, approximately 95% of them singletons. The sample consisted of non-Treg CD4+ T cells sorted from blood. The origin of the receptors is a human donor in good health.

The chain carries TRBV7-9 and TRBJ2-7; unclear D gene. V gave up 1 base and J gave up 2 bases, with 9 bases separating them. This CDR3 spans 14 amino acids. Germline loops: CDR1 SEHNR, CDR2 FQNEAQ (reference sequence). The CDR3 sequence is CASSLEGGAYEQYF. In DNA, the CDR3 is TGTGCCAGCAGCTTAGAAGGCGGAGCCTACGAGCAGTACTTC.

CDR3 in amino acids: CAGRQGPNSPLHF. CDR3 in DNA: TGTGCCGGTAGACAGGGGCCTAATTCACCCCTCCACTTT. The chain recombines TRBV6-7 with TRBJ1-6; 8 bases are shared with TRBD1. TRBV6-7 is known as an ORF, though its function is uncertain. The V segment lost 11 bases and the J segment 6 bases; nucleotides outside the gene matches: 6. The CDR3 covers 13 residues.

This chain connects TRBV2 to TRBJ2-1; D might be TRBD1 (6 bases). The V end lost 6 bases, the J end lost 3 bases, and 12 bases lay between the germline ends. The CDR3 covers 14 residues. The germline V gene has CDR1 SNHLY and CDR2 FYNNEI. The CDR3 DNA reads TGTGCCAGCAGCTACTCGGACAGCTACAATGAGCAGTTCTTC. As protein: CASSYSDSYNEQFF.

The gene calls are TRBV6-5 and TRBJ1-4, with a possible D match to TRBD1 (5 bases). CDR3 length equals 13 residues. The V end was cut by 7 bases, the J end by 3 bases, with 9 bases between. CDR1 and CDR2 from the germline V gene are MNHEY and SVGAGI. CDR3 coding DNA: TGTGCCAGCACCGACAGCCCTAATGAAAAACTGTTTTTT. Its translation is CASTDSPNEKLFF.

This sequence joins TRBV10-3 and TRBJ1-3, with 11 bases fitting TRBD1. Germline V gives CDR1 ENHRY, CDR2 SYGVKD. V lost 7 bases, J lost 6 bases, and 5 bases stayed unmatched. The CDR3 runs to 14 residues. CDR3 sequence (DNA): TGTGCCATCACGGGACAGGGGGTGGAAAACACCATATATTTT. This translates into CAITGQGVENTIYF.

The sample holds one count of this clone. J is TRBJ2-5 and V is TRBV11-2, with unresolved D. Trimming took 1 base from V and 7 from J, leaving 4 bases between them. Per the germline V gene, CDR1 is SGHAT and CDR2 is FQNNGV. The CDR3 has 11 residues. The CDR3 DNA follows: TGTGCCAGCAGCTTAGGAGGGACCCAGTACTTC. Translation: CASSLGGTQYF. Full variable domain (outside the CDR3, taken from reference TRBV11-2 and TRBJ2-5): EAGVAQSPRYKIIEKRQSVAFWCNPISGHATLYWYQQILGQGPKLLIQFQNNGVVDDSQLPKDRFSAERLKGVDSTLKIQPAKLEDSAVYLCASSLGGTQYFGPGTRLLVL.

This rearrangement joins TRBV9 to TRBJ2-7; tentatively, D is TRBD1 or TRBD2 (5 bases each). Between the trimmed V and J ends, which lost 4 bases and 3 bases, there was a span of 11 bases. The germline V gene encodes CDR1 SGDLS and CDR2 YYNGEE. The CDR3 consists of 13 residues. Here the CDR3 reads CASSPGPRYEQYF. The CDR3 DNA sequence: TGTGCCAGCAGCCCGGGACCCCGCTACGAGCAGTACTTC.

V is TRBV7-8 and J is TRBJ2-7; D gene uncertain. The CDR3 is 16 residues long. V was shortened by 5 bases and J by 7 bases, with 24 bases between the two germline ends. Per the germline V gene, CDR1 is SGHVS and CDR2 is FQNEAQ. The CDR3 reads CASSTKAWATYVEQYF. Here the CDR3 DNA reads TGTGCCAGCAGCACCAAGGCCTGGGCCACCTACGTTGAGCAGTACTTC.

This chain joins TRBV15 and TRBJ1-1; D is unresolved. Deletions cut 3 bases from V and 2 bases from J, with 4 bases between. CDR1 is LNHNV, CDR2 YYDKDF, per germline (reference sequence). The CDR3 runs 12 residues. CDR3 bases: TGTGCCACCAGCAGGTATAACACTGAAGCTTTCTTT. This codes for CATSRYNTEAFF.

This chain connects TRBV5-4 to TRBJ2-5, with TRBD2 identical over 14 bases. V trimming: 0 bases; J trimming: 6 bases; junction bases outside the gene matches: 4. The CDR3 runs 16 residues. Per the germline V gene, CDR1 is SGHNT and CDR2 is YYREEE (reference sequence). CDR3 nucleotide sequence: TGTGCCAGCAGCTTGGCGGGACTAGCGGGGGCCAAGACCCAGTACTTC. Translation: CASSLAGLAGAKTQYF.

CDR3 sequence reads: CASRRTSGGYEQYF. For the CDR3, the DNA is TGTGCCAGCAGGAGGACTAGCGGGGGTTACGAGCAGTACTTC. The chain combines TRBV27 with TRBJ2-7, with TRBD2 identical over 13 bases. The germline gives CDR1 MNHEY, CDR2 SMNVEV (reference sequence). V shed 6 bases and J 4 bases; nucleotides not matched to a gene: 3. The CDR3 spans 14 residues.

V is TRBV4-1 and J is TRBJ1-3; TRBD1 aligns across 7 bases. V lost 4 bases, J lost 0 bases, and 3 bases stayed unmatched. CDR1 is MGHRA and CDR2 is YSYEKL in the germline V gene. The CDR3 sequence is 15 residues long. CDR3 protein: CASSRDSNSGNTIYF. The CDR3 coding sequence is TGCGCCAGCAGCCGGGACAGCAACTCTGGAAACACCATATATTTT.

The genes are TRBV5-1 and TRBJ1-1; 8 positions match TRBD1. V was pared by 6 bases and J by 3 bases, with 10 bases of the junction left unmatched. CDR1 is SGHRS, CDR2 YFSETQ, per germline. The CDR3 covers 15 residues. The CDR3 DNA follows: TGCGCCAGCACCCCGTACAGGGGGATGGACACTGAAGCTTTCTTT. Translation: CASTPYRGMDTEAFF.

The V and J genes are TRBV5-1 and TRBJ1-1; TRBD1 aligns across 10 bases. CDR1 and CDR2 (germline): SGHRS, YFSETQ. There are 13 residues in the CDR3. The J segment lost 11 bases and the V segment lost 0 bases, leaving 4 bases of the junction unmatched. DNA of the CDR3: TGCGCCAGCAGCTTGGGACAGGGGGCGGCGGCTTTCTTT. Protein sequence: CASSLGQGAAAFF.

CDR3 DNA: TGTGCCAGCAGCCTACTAGCGGGGGGGAACAATGAGCAGTTCTTC. This translates into CASSLLAGGNNEQFF. The rearrangement links TRBV7-9 to TRBJ2-1, with TRBD2 matching over 13 bases. The germline CDR1 and CDR2 sequences are SEHNR and FQNEAQ (reference sequence). This CDR3 is built from 15 residues. V shed 5 bases, J shed 5 bases, and the junction held 3 bases outside the gene matches.

The chain couples TRBV4-1 to TRBJ2-1, with a weak D call TRBD2 (5 bases). The V end was cut by 4 bases, the J end by 0 bases, with 10 bases between. The CDR3 spans 15 residues. Germline CDR1 MGHRA, CDR2 YSYEKL. CDR3 DNA sequence: TGCGCCAGCAGCCGCAGCGGAAGCTCCTACAATGAGCAGTTCTTC. It translates to CASSRSGSSYNEQFF.

This clone is a singleton in its sample. V gene TRBV6-6 combines with J gene TRBJ1-1, with a weak D call TRBD1 (6 bases). The germline V and J ends were trimmed by 9 bases and 2 bases, with 10 bases remaining between them. CDR1 and CDR2 (germline): MNHNY, SVGAGI (reference sequence). There are 12 residues in the CDR3. This chain's CDR3 is CASKQGNTEAFF. CDR3 sequence (DNA): TGTGCCAGTAAACAGGGTAACACTGAAGCTTTCTTT.

This chain connects TRBV5-4 to TRBJ2-1, with 9 nucleotides matching TRBD2. The CDR3 sequence is 15 residues long. Germline V gene lookup returns CDR1 SGHNT and CDR2 YYREEE (reference sequence). J lost 9 bases, V lost 4 bases, and 11 bases had no gene match. CDR3 loop: CASSPVAGADGEQFF. In DNA form, the CDR3 reads TGTGCCAGCAGCCCGGTAGCGGGAGCCGATGGTGAGCAGTTCTTC.

The V gene is TRBV7-2, the J gene TRBJ1-2, with 7 bases that match TRBD1. The CDR3 length is 14 residues. V lost 5 bases to trimming and J lost 4 bases; unmatched junction nucleotides: 7. Germline V gene data show CDR1 as SGHTA and CDR2 as FQGNSA. The CDR3 loop reads CASSMRQGGYGYTF. The CDR3 region has the DNA TGTGCCAGCAGCATGCGACAGGGTGGCTATGGCTACACCTTC.